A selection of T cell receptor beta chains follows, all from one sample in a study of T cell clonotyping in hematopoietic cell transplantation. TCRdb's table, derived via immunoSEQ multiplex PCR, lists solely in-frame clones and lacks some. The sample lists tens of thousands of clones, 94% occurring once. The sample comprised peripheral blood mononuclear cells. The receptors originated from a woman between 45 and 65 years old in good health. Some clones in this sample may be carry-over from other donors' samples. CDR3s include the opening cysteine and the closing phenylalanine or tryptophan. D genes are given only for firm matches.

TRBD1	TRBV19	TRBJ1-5	CASSPTGGLNQPQHF
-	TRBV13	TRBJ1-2	CASSLTDGYTF
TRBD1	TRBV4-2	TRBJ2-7	CASSQEDRGREQYF
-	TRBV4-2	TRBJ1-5	CASSQDEGGDNQPQHF
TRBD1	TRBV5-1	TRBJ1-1	CASSPRTGGWTEAFF
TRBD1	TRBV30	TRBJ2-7	CAWSRTGAYEQYF
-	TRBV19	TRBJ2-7	CASSIVGGDYEQYF
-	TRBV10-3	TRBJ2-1	CAISDRTKDNEQFF
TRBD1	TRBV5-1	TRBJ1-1	CASSLNRGREITEAFF
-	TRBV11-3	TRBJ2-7	CASSLGWTDYEQYF
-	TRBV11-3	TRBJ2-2	CASSLVAGQGNTGELFF
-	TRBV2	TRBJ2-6	CASSLMYSSGANVLTF
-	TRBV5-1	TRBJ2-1	CASQGGGANNNEQFF
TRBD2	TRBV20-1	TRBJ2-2	CSARLRGKLFF
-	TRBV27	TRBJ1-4	CASGPGETNEKLFF
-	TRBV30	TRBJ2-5	CAWSEQGGLQETQYF
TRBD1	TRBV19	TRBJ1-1	CASSITTGSNTEAFF
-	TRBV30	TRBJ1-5	CAWSVGSNQPQHF
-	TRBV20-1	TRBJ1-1	CSANGGLGAFF
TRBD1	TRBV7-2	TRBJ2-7	CASSNSRDRGRGRSLEQYF
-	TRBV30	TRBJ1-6	CAWSEGLLSSYNSPLHF
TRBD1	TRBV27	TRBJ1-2	CASSPRTGHGYTF
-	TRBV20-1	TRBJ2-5	CSPHRPKTQYF
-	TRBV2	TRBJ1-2	CASSPGISGYTF
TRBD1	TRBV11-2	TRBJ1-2	CASSLSRTGTYGYTF
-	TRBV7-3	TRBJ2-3	CASSRKGGADTQYF
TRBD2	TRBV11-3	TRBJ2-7	CASSSTSGDSYEQYF
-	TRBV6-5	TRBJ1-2	CASSYSDTRDGYTF
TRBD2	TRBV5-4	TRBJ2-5	CASSLEASGGGETQYF
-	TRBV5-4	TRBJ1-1	CASRSAGGYTEAFF
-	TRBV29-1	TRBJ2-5	CSVEDLQARAQYF
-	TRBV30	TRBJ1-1	CAWSRMEREAFF
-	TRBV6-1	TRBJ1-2	CASSEATGGLHYGYTF
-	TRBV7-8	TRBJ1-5	CASSRGGVQNNQPQHF
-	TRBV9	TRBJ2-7	CASTPLTHSSYEQYF
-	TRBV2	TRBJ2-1	CASSDRPNLNEQFF
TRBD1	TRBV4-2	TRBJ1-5	CASSQFTGGAHQPQHF
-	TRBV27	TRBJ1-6	CASRMNNSPLHF
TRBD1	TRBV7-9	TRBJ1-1	CASSSQGPKSWDTEAFF
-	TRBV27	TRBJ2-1	CASSLSGTSYNEQFF
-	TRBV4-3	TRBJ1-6	CASSPFPNRQYDNSPLHF
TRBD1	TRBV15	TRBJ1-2	CATSRDDRGQGYTF
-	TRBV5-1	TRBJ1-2	CASSIGLPANYGYTF
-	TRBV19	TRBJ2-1	CASVLEGGLGEQFF
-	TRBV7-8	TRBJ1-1	CASSEPGNTEAFF
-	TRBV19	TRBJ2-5	CASRNRIQETQYF
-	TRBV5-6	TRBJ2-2	CASSFIATLGGDTGELFF
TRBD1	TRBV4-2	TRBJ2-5	CASSQDGDRDQETQYF
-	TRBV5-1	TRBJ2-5	CASSLGGQETQYF
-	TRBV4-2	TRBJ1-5	CASTQGYSNQPQHF
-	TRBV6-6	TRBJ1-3	CASSYGGVQDGNTIYF